This T cell receptor beta chain emerged from a study of blood T cell repertoires in COVID-19. Study details: From the United States, Italy and Spain came samples of acute and convalescent COVID-19. T cells, B-cell-depleted T cells, or PBMCs provided the cDNA or gDNA that served as material.

The junction had 4 bases not matched to a gene; V was cut back by 3 bases and J by 7 bases. The germline gives CDR1 PRHDT, CDR2 FYEKMQ (reference sequence). The CDR3 has 13 residues. Original methodology: Counts of nucleated cells, estimated from reference gene primer amplification, were obtained. TCRdb keeps only in-frame clones here, not all; method: immunoSEQ multiplex PCR. The V and J calls and clone size were taken over from that table, and D and trimming were inferred from the DNA. The table has about 130,000 clones, approximately 80% seen once; the top ten hold more than 3%. The clonotype was recovered from a woman aged 45-59 years with acute or convalescent COVID-19. This sequence joins TRBV13 and TRBJ2-5; 8 positions agree with TRBD2. What was sequenced was peripheral blood. DNA for the CDR3: TGTGCCAGCAGCTTCAGCGGGAGCGTGACCCAGTACTTC. Its translation is CASSFSGSVTQYF.